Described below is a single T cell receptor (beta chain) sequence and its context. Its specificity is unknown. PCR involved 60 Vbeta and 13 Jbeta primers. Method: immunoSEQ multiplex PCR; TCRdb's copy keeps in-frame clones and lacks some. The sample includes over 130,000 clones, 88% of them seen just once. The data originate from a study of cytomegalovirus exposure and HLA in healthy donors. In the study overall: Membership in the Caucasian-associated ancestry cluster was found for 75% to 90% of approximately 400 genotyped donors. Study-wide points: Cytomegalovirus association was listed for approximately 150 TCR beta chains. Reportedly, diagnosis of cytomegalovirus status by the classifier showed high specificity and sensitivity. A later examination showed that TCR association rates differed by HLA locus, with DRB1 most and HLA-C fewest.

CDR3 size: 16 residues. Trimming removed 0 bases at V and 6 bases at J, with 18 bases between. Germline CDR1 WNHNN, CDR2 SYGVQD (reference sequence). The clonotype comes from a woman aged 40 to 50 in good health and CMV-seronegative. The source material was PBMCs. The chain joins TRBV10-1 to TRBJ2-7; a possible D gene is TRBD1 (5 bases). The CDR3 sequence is CASSESWAGSPLEQYF. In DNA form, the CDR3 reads TGCGCCAGCAGTGAGTCATGGGCAGGGTCCCCTCTCGAGCAGTACTTC.